The clone carrying this T cell receptor (beta chain) was seen ten or more times. Its matching antigen is unknown. This sample was included in a study of CD8 T cells in ankylosing spondylitis. Regarding the study as a whole: CD8+ disease-linked clones were present at relatively low frequencies in blood.

Libraries for TCR beta were made by quantitative 5'-RACE with molecular barcodes. One entry per CDR3 protein, called by TCRdb with MiXCR from the 5' RACE reads. The data hold roughly 220,000 distinct CDR3 sequences, with under 12% observed a single time. In germline, CDR1 is SQVTM, CDR2 ANQGSEA. This CDR3 region has 12 residues. V was shortened by 6 bases and J by 3 bases, with 11 bases between the two germline ends. The TCR sequence derives from a male donor with ankylosing spondylitis or in good health (not recorded which). The chain is built from TRBV29-1 and TRBJ1-2; TRBD1 might be the D (5 bases). Sequencing was carried out using blood, either unsorted or a sorted T cell fraction (not recorded which). Here the CDR3 reads CSVPRGDYGYTF. CDR3 nucleotides: TGCAGCGTCCCGAGGGGCGACTATGGCTACACCTTC.